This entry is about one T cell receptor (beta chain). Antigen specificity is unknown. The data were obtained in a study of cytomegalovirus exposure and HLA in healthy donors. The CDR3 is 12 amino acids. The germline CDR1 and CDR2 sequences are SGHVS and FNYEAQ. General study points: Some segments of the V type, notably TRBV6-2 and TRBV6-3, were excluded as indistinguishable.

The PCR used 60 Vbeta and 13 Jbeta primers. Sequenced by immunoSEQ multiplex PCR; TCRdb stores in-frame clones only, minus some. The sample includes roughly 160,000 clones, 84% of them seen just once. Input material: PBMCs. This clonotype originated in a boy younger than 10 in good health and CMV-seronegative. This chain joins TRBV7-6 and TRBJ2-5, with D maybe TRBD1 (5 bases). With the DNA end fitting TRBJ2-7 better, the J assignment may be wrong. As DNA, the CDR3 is TGTGCCAGCAGCTTATCAGGGTACGAGCAGTACTTC. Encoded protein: CASSLSGYEQYF.